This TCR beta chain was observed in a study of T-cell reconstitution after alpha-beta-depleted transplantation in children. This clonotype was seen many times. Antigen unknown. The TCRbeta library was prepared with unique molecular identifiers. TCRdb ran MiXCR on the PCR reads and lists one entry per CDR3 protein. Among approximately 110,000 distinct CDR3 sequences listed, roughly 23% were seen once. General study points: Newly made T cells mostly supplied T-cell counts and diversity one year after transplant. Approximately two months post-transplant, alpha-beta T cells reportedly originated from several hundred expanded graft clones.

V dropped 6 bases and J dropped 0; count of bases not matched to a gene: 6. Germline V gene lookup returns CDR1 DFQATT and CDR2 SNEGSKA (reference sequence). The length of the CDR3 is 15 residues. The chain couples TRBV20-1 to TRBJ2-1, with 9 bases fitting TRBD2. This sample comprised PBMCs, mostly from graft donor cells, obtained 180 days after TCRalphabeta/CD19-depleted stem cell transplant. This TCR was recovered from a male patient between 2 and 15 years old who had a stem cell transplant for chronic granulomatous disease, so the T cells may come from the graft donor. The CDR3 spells CSATYSGSSYNEQFF. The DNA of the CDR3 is TGCAGTGCCACCTATAGCGGGAGCTCCTACAATGAGCAGTTCTTC.